This T cell receptor beta chain was observed in a study of post-analysis software for immune sequencing data. Study context: Relapsing-remitting, secondary progressive and progressive-relapsing courses of multiple sclerosis were included. Study-wide points: Significantly lower normalized Chao1 diversity was seen in multiple sclerosis patients than in controls. Under F measure analysis, samples from one preparation batch co-clustered strongly. Patients had higher frequencies than controls of about five TRBV segments, including TRBV5-6, TRBV5-1 and TRBV20-1.

Included in the TCR beta cDNA libraries were unique molecular identifiers. One entry per CDR3 protein, called by TCRdb with MiXCR from the PCR reads. Of hundreds of thousands of distinct CDR3 sequences listed, roughly 40% are singletons. CDR1 and CDR2 (germline): DFQATT, SNEGSKA (reference sequence). This CDR3 is built from 12 residues. V lost 5 bases to trimming and J lost 1 base, with 8 bases between them. With respect to this clonotype: The target antigen is unknown.

The source material was blood. The chain combines TRBV20-1 with TRBJ1-1; D is possibly TRBD1 (6 bases). This clonotype was sampled from a girl between 5 and 17 years old with multiple sclerosis. The CDR3 loop reads CSALDRNTEAFF. CDR3 in DNA: TGCAGTGCTCTGGACAGGAACACTGAAGCTTTCTTT.